The 27 T cell receptor beta chains in this list originate from one sample, sequenced in a study of T cells in Graves' hyperthyroidism and ophthalmopathy (dated by TCRdb to between 2018 and 2020). Library creation used multiplex PCR. Sequencing was carried out with an Illumina HiSeq 2000. The TCR beta CDR3 regions were amplified from the RNA transcripts. For the first round of RT-PCR on the TCR CDR3, the HTBI primer set was used together with the Qiagen OneStep RT-PCR kit. TCRdb redid the processing of the public reads, applying fastp at Q25 and MiXCR, and retained in-frame beta chains. All rows with the same CDR3 protein become a single entry with the most common DNA and genes. The table for this sample lists 450,000 to 700,000 distinct CDR3 sequences; about 43% of them were counted only once. The ten largest clones capture approximately 7.5% of the sample. The sequencing input was peripheral blood or thyroid tissue (not recorded which). These receptors originate from a woman in her late teens or twenties with Graves' hyperthyroidism.

The chain recombines TRBV7-8 with TRBJ2-5, with D tentatively TRBD2 (5 bases). This CDR3 comprises 13 residues. V lost 2 bases and J lost 4, with 8 bases in between. Germline V gives CDR1 SGHVS, CDR2 FQNEAQ. CDR3 residues: CASSLYGRETQYF. In DNA, the CDR3 is TGTGCCAGCAGCTTATATGGGAGAGAGACCCAGTACTTC. Using reference TRBV7-8 and TRBJ2-5 for the parts outside the CDR3, the full variable domain is GAGVSQSPRYKVAKRGQDVALRCDPISGHVSLFWYQQALGQGPEFLTYFQNEAQLDKSGLPSDRFFAERPEGSVSTLKIQRTQQEDSAVYLCASSLYGRETQYFGPGTRLLVL.

This clonotype has a count of ten or more. The chain combines TRBV13 with TRBJ1-2; 8 bases fit TRBD1. Per germline, CDR1 PRHDT and CDR2 FYEKMQ (reference sequence). The V segment lost 4 bases and the J segment 1 base; nucleotides outside the gene matches: 5. CDR3 length: 15 amino acids. The CDR3, as DNA: TGTGCCAGCAGCTGGGAGGACAGGGATAACTATGGCTACACCTTC. Its protein is CASSWEDRDNYGYTF.

V usage is TRBV2 and J usage is TRBJ2-6; perhaps TRBD1 as D (6 bases). Germline V gene data show CDR1 as SNHLY and CDR2 as FYNNEI. The CDR3 is 12 amino acids. Trimming took off 7 bases at V and 6 bases at J, with 7 bases between the two ends. CDR3 in DNA: TGTGCCAGCAAGGGACAGGCCAACGTCCTGACTTTC. This encodes CASKGQANVLTF.

A few counts support this clonotype. This rearrangement joins TRBV15 to TRBJ2-1; TRBD2 matches 7 bases. The CDR3 covers 15 residues. Germline CDR1 LNHNV, CDR2 YYDKDF (reference sequence). The V and J ends lost 3 bases and 8 bases, in that order; junction bases with no gene match: 10. The CDR3: CATSSLAGVIDEQFF. The CDR3 DNA follows: TGTGCCACCAGCAGCCTTGCGGGAGTCATCGATGAGCAGTTCTTC.

This clonotype was detected many times. The chain combines TRBV24-1 with TRBJ2-5; TRBD1 aligns across 7 bases. CDR3 length: 15 residues. The germline V gene has CDR1 KGHDR and CDR2 SFDVKD. V trimming: 6 bases; J trimming: 3 bases; junction bases outside the gene matches: 9. CDR3 nucleotides: TGTGCCACCAGTTTTTCGGGACAGCCGGAAGAGACCCAGTACTTC. Translation gives CATSFSGQPEETQYF.

The rearrangement links TRBV13 to TRBJ2-5; a possible D gene is TRBD2 (5 bases). There are 15 residues in the CDR3. CDR1 is PRHDT and CDR2 is FYEKMQ in the germline V gene (reference sequence). V lost 0 bases and J lost 5, with 13 bases in between. CDR3 nucleotides: TGTGCCAGCAGCTTAGGATCCCCACAGCGGGAGACCCAGTACTTC. Translation gives CASSLGSPQRETQYF.

The V call is TRBV4-1, the J call TRBJ1-4; D ambiguous. Trimming shortened V by 1 base and J by 10 bases, and 13 bases separated the two germline ends. The CDR3 is 14 amino acids. The V gene's germline CDR1 is MGHRA and CDR2 YSYEKL. As DNA, the CDR3 is TGCGCCAGCAGCCAAGCGACTACTGTAGGAAAACTGTTTTTT. Protein sequence: CASSQATTVGKLFF.

V is TRBV19 and J is TRBJ1-5; D may be TRBD1 (6 bases). The V and J ends lost 7 bases and 3 bases respectively, with 10 bases between them. Germline CDR1 reads LNHDA; CDR2 reads SQIVND (reference sequence). The CDR3 spans 13 residues. The CDR3 DNA is TGTGCCAGTACAGGGGTATTCAATCAGCCCCAGCATTTT. Protein: CASTGVFNQPQHF.

V and J are TRBV2 and TRBJ1-4, with TRBD1 matching over 7 bases. The CDR3 contains 12 residues. V gave up 4 bases and J gave up 11 bases; unmatched junction bases: 4. Germline CDR1 and CDR2: SNHLY and FYNNEI. The CDR3 protein is CASSVATGKLFF. DNA of the CDR3: TGTGCCAGCAGTGTTGCGACAGGGAAACTGTTTTTT. Complete variable domain (other parts from reference TRBV2 and TRBJ1-4): EPEVTQTPSHQVTQMGQEVILRCVPISNHLYFYWYRQILGQKVEFLVSFYNNEISEKSEIFDDQFSVERPDGSNFTLKIRSTKLEDSAMYFCASSVATGKLFFGSGTQLSVL.

This clonotype was observed a handful of times. The chain couples TRBV29-1 to TRBJ2-5, with D perhaps assigned TRBD1 or TRBD2 (5 bases each). CDR3 length: 14 amino acids. CDR1 SQVTM and CDR2 ANQGSEA come from the germline V gene. V was trimmed by 8 bases and J by 4 bases, leaving 20 bases between them. CDR3 amino acids: CSLGLRAEGETQYF. The CDR3 DNA follows: TGCAGCTTGGGTCTCAGGGCCGAGGGAGAGACCCAGTACTTC.

Ten or more counts support this clonotype. This chain joins TRBV12-3 or TRBV12-4 and TRBJ1-2; the D is unclear. The CDR3 is 14 residues long. V gave up 5 bases and J gave up 8 bases, with 18 bases separating them. The CDR3 DNA is TGTGCCAGCAGTCCTAGAAGAAGCGCCCCCGGCTACACCTTC. It codes for CASSPRRSAPGYTF.

This clonotype was found many times. V gene TRBV12-5 combines with J gene TRBJ2-5; no definite D call. The CDR3 spans 10 residues. V lost 3 bases to trimming and J lost 5 bases, with 1 base between them. Germline CDR1 is LGHNT and CDR2 is FRNRAP. CDR3 nucleotides: TGTGCTAGTGGTTTTGAGACCCAGTACTTC. Translation: CASGFETQYF.

Worth noting for this clonotype: Given the absence of the conserved phenylalanine or tryptophan at the CDR3 end, a read error is likely. The DNA is left out, because the CDR3 cannot be placed on it with certainty; the CDR3 is given as TCRdb lists it. The rearrangement uses TRBV20-1 and TRBJ2-3; TRBD1, the table's D call, was not compared with the DNA. Per the germline V gene, CDR1 is DFQATT and CDR2 is SNEGSKA (reference sequence). The CDR3 is 10 amino acids long, termini counted. The CDR3 region is CSASDTGQYY.

Many counts were recorded for this clonotype. V is TRBV12-3 or TRBV12-4 and J is TRBJ2-5; D call uncertain. The V gene lost 4 bases and the J gene lost 5 bases, with 14 bases spanning the gap. The CDR3 is made up of 14 amino acids. This CDR3 is CASSWNLKGETQYF. DNA for the CDR3: TGTGCCAGCAGTTGGAACCTAAAAGGGGAGACCCAGTACTTC.

The sample holds many counts of this clonotype. This rearrangement joins TRBV12-3 or TRBV12-4 to TRBJ2-2; D perhaps matches TRBD1 (6 bases). The length of the CDR3 is 16 residues. Between the trimmed V and J ends, which lost 3 bases and 0 bases, there was a span of 11 bases. In DNA form, the CDR3 reads TGTGCCAGCAGTTTCCGGGACAACGCGAACACCGGGGAGCTGTTTTTT. Translated: CASSFRDNANTGELFF.

Details on this clonotype: The missing conserved phenylalanine or tryptophan at the end of this CDR3 makes a read error likely. The DNA is left out, because the CDR3 cannot be placed on it with certainty; the CDR3 is given as TCRdb lists it. The chain joins TRBV6-4 to TRBJ1-6. The CDR3 numbers 8 amino acids, ends counted. Germline-derived CDR1 and CDR2 are MRHNA and SNTAGT. CDR3 sequence: CASSDVTS.

There are many counts of this clonotype. The gene calls are TRBV2 and TRBJ1-1; TRBD1 matches at 9 bases. This CDR3 contains 13 residues. After removal of 7 bases from V and 5 bases from J, the junction contained 5 bases not matched to a gene. Germline V lookup: CDR1 SNHLY, CDR2 FYNNEI. CDR3 sequence: CASTPGTGTEAFF. CDR3 DNA sequence: TGTGCCAGCACCCCGGGGACAGGGACTGAAGCTTTCTTT.

This clonotype was observed many times. The chain links TRBV6-6 to TRBJ1-2; D not certain. Germline V gene lookup returns CDR1 MNHNY and CDR2 SVGAGI (reference sequence). Trimming cost V 4 bases and J 0 bases, with 9 bases left between them. This CDR3 has 14 amino acids. CDR3 sequence (DNA): TGTGCCAGCAGTTCACCCACTACTAACTATGGCTACACCTTC. It codes for CASSSPTTNYGYTF.

This clonotype was detected ten times or more. The chain is built from TRBV20-1 and TRBJ1-2, with D maybe TRBD1 (6 bases). The CDR3 sequence is 14 residues long. In germline, CDR1 is DFQATT, CDR2 SNEGSKA (reference sequence). The ends were cut back, 3 bases at V and 3 bases at J, with 14 bases in the middle. CDR3 loop: CSAREQGVYYGYTF. CDR3 nucleotide sequence: TGCAGTGCTAGGGAACAGGGCGTCTACTATGGCTACACCTTC.

This clonotype was picked up one time. This chain joins TRBV29-1 and TRBJ2-7, with TRBD2 matching 10 bases. Germline lookup yields CDR1 SQVTM and CDR2 ANQGSEA. V shed 8 bases, J shed 2 bases, and the junction held 6 bases outside the gene matches. The CDR3 totals 13 residues. The CDR3 DNA reads as TGCAGCTTCCTGGGACTAGCGCCCTACGAGCAGTACTTC. Its protein product is CSFLGLAPYEQYF.

The V and J genes are TRBV7-2 and TRBJ2-3; 9 nucleotides match TRBD1. Trimming removed 5 bases from V and 5 bases from J; junction bases left unmatched: 11. The germline CDR1 and CDR2 sequences are SGHTA and FQGNSA. The CDR3 is 16 residues long. CDR3 region: CASSLGTGLRRDTQYF. The CDR3 nucleotides read TGTGCCAGCAGCCTGGGGACAGGGCTGCGGAGAGATACGCAGTATTTT.

A remark on this clonotype: A read error may explain this, as a much larger clone is one base away. For the CDR3, the DNA is TGTGCCAGCACGGACAGGGAAGGGGCCTACGAGCAGTACTTC. Residues: CASTDREGAYEQYF. This chain connects TRBV25-1 to TRBJ2-7; 8 nucleotides match TRBD1. The CDR3 length is 14 residues. Germline CDR1 reads MGHDK; CDR2 reads SYGVNS. V lost 7 bases to trimming and J lost 2 bases; unmatched junction nucleotides: 7.

The chain is built from TRBV19 and TRBJ1-1; unclear D gene. CDR3 length: 14 residues. Germline V lookup: CDR1 LNHDA, CDR2 SQIVND (reference sequence). V gave up 3 bases and J gave up 1 base, with 9 bases separating them. The CDR3 sequence: CASSIEPRNTEAFF. The CDR3, as DNA: TGTGCCAGTAGTATCGAGCCCAGGAACACTGAAGCTTTCTTT.

This clonotype appeared many times. The gene calls are TRBV6-6 and TRBJ1-2; 7 bases are a match to TRBD1. With V trimmed by 6 bases and J by 4 bases, 14 bases remained unmatched. This CDR3 region has 16 residues. Germline V CDR1 and CDR2: MNHNY, SVGAGI (reference sequence). CDR3 in DNA: TGTGCCAGCAGAAGAAAACCGGGACAGCCTTTCTATGGCTACACCTTC. This sequence encodes CASRRKPGQPFYGYTF.

With respect to this clonotype: Because it lacks the conserved phenylalanine or tryptophan at the end, this CDR3 is likely a read error. No DNA is shown, since the ends of the CDR3 on it are uncertain; the CDR3 is the one TCRdb lists. The chain joins TRBV11-3 to TRBJ1-3. CDR1 SGHNT and CDR2 YENEEA come from the germline V gene. The CDR3 extends over 10 residues, inclusive of both ends. Here the CDR3 reads CASSLQPANT.

For this clonotype: This CDR3 is missing its conserved last phenylalanine or tryptophan, likely due to a read error. The limits of the CDR3 on the DNA are not certain, so only TCRdb's listed CDR3 is given. The chain couples TRBV2 to TRBJ1-1. The CDR3 has 9 residues if both end residues are counted. Germline V gene sequence: CDR1 SNHLY, CDR2 FYNNEI. This CDR3 reads CASKGPRLA.

This clonotype was seen repeatedly, ten times or more. The rearrangement links TRBV10-3 to TRBJ2-2; D gene unclear. Trimming left V 9 bases short and J 1 base short, with 6 bases between. Germline loops: CDR1 ENHRY, CDR2 SYGVKD. The CDR3 covers 12 residues. CDR3 in amino acids: CAILRNTGELFF. For the CDR3, the DNA is TGTGCCATTCTCAGGAACACCGGGGAGCTGTTTTTT.